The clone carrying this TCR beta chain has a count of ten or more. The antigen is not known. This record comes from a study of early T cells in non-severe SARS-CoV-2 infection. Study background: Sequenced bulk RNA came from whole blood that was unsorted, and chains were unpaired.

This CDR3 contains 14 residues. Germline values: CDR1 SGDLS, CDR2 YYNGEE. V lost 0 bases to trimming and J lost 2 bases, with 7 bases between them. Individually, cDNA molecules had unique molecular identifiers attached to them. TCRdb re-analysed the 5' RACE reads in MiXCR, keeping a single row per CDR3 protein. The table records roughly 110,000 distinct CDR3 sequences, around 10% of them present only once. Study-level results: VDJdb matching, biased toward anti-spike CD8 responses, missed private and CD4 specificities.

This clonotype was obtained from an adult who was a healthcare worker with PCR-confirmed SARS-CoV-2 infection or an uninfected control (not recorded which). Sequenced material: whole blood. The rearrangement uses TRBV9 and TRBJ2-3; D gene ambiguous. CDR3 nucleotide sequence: TGTGCCAGCAGCGTAGGGCTATTCACAGATACGCAGTATTTT. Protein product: CASSVGLFTDTQYF.